This T cell receptor beta chain comes out of a study of identical twins. Points from the study as a whole: Within cord blood, abundant beta clonotypes carried fewer insertions, but memory repertoires showed no such trend. Among beta out-of-frame sequences, excess sharing between twins appeared weaker.

Only healthy Caucasians were enrolled as donors. In TCRdb, the 5' RACE reads were re-called with MiXCR into one record per CDR3 protein. The profile shows hundreds of thousands of distinct CDR3 sequences, less than 9.5% of them singletons. This clonotype was counted a few times. As yet, its antigen is unknown. Trimming removed 6 bases from V and 11 bases from J, with 13 bases in between. The CDR3 covers 11 residues. V gene TRBV12-3 or TRBV12-4 combines with J gene TRBJ1-1, with unresolved D. Material: memory (CD45RO+) T cells sorted from blood. The receptor comes from a young woman in good health. DNA for the CDR3: TGTGCCAGCAGCGGCTTTGGAACGGCTTTCTTT. Translating gives CASSGFGTAFF.